The 20 T cell receptor beta chains listed next were all sequenced from one sample in a study of blood T cell repertoires in COVID-19. Profiled with immunoSEQ multiplex PCR; TCRdb holds only in-frame clones, not every one. This table has around 300,000 clones, roughly nine tenths appearing once. Sequencing was done on a sample of PBMCs or T cells enriched from blood (not recorded which). These TCRs come from a woman aged 35 to 49 who had recovered from COVID-19.

This chain connects TRBV19 to TRBJ2-7, with D perhaps TRBD1 (6 bases). The CDR3 loop spans 15 amino acids. V was clipped by 5 bases and J by 2 bases, with 16 bases between them. Germline CDR1 is LNHDA and CDR2 is SQIVND (reference sequence). CDR3 amino acids: CASSAHTGSTYEQYF. In DNA, the CDR3 is TGTGCCAGTAGTGCACATACAGGGTCAACCTACGAGCAGTACTTC. Full variable domain (remainder filled in from reference TRBV19 and TRBJ2-7): DGGITQSPKYLFRKEGQNVTLSCEQNLNHDAMYWYRQDPGQGLRLIYYSQIVNDFQKGDIAEGYSVSREKKESFPLTVTSAQKNPTAFYLCASSAHTGSTYEQYFGPGTRLTVT.

In this sample, this clone turned up many times. This chain connects TRBV30 to TRBJ1-2; 9 nucleotides match TRBD1. This CDR3 comprises 14 residues. V gave up 1 base and J gave up 4 bases; unmatched junction bases: 4. CDR1 GTSNPN and CDR2 SVGIG come from the germline V gene (reference sequence). CDR3 residues: CAWSGTGAGYGYTF. For the CDR3, the DNA is TGTGCCTGGAGTGGGACAGGGGCCGGCTATGGCTACACCTTC.

The chain employs TRBV7-8 and TRBJ2-7; no clear D gene. The germline V and J ends were trimmed by 5 bases and 6 bases, with 8 bases remaining between them. Germline V gene lookup returns CDR1 SGHVS and CDR2 FQNEAQ. This CDR3 is 11 amino acids long. The CDR3 nucleotides are TGTGCCAGCAGCCCCCGTCGCGAGCAGTACTTC. It specifies CASSPRREQYF.

The gene calls are TRBV5-1 and TRBJ2-2, with D tentatively TRBD1 (6 bases). V lost 0 bases, J lost 6 bases, and 12 bases lay in between. The CDR3 contains 15 residues. Germline V gene sequence: CDR1 SGHRS, CDR2 YFSETQ. CDR3 DNA: TGCGCCAGCAGCTTGGCCCAGGGGATGTCCGGGGAGCTGTTTTTT. Translation gives CASSLAQGMSGELFF.

The V gene is TRBV12-5, the J gene TRBJ1-5, with TRBD1 identical over 9 bases. J gave up 3 bases and V 5 bases, and 17 bases lay outside the gene matches. The CDR3 runs 19 residues. CDR1 LGHNT and CDR2 FRNRAP come from the germline V gene. The CDR3 sequence is CASGPYSRTGEGDNQPQHF. The CDR3 nucleotides read TGTGCTAGTGGTCCGTACTCGCGGACAGGGGAAGGGGACAATCAGCCCCAGCATTTT.

This chain links TRBV29-1 with TRBJ1-2; no definite D call. This CDR3 region has 13 residues. Germline assignment: CDR1 SQVTM and CDR2 ANQGSEA. The V end lost 0 bases, the J end lost 8 bases, and 13 bases lay between the germline ends. CDR3 DNA: TGCAGCGTTGAAGAAAGACAAGGAAAAGGCTACACCTTC. Translating it yields CSVEERQGKGYTF.

Note on this clone: Relative to the germline gene, one junction end is altered; a read error may explain this. This chain uses TRBV7-9 with TRBJ2-5; TRBD2 agrees at 13 bases. There are 14 residues in the CDR3. The germline V gene encodes CDR1 SEHNR and CDR2 FQNEAQ (reference sequence). The CDR3 DNA reads TGTGCCAGCAGCCAAGGACTAGCGGGAGAGACTCAGTACTTC. It translates to CASSQGLAGETQYF.

This clone came up once. The chain links TRBV5-4 to TRBJ1-1, with a possible D match to TRBD1 (5 bases). The CDR3 consists of 14 residues. The V end lost 2 bases, the J end lost 5 bases, and 13 bases lay between the germline ends. Germline CDR1 is SGHNT and CDR2 is YYREEE (reference sequence). In DNA, the CDR3 is TGTGCCAGCAGCTTTAGGGGTCTAGGTACTGAAGCTTTCTTT. Residues: CASSFRGLGTEAFF.

This clone was found once. V gene TRBV10-2 combines with J gene TRBJ1-4; D is perhaps TRBD1 (6 bases). CDR1 and CDR2 (germline): WSHSY, SAAADI. The ends were cut back, 4 bases at V and 8 bases at J, with 11 bases in the middle. The CDR3 has 13 amino acids. The CDR3 coding sequence is TGCGCCAGCAGTGTACAGGGTAGGGAAAAACTGTTTTTT. As protein: CASSVQGREKLFF.

The chain couples TRBV9 to TRBJ2-2; TRBD2 aligns across 10 bases. The germline V gene has CDR1 SGDLS and CDR2 YYNGEE. This CDR3 has 16 residues. The trim removed 4 bases at V and 6 bases at J, leaving 9 bases unmatched. The CDR3 DNA reads as TGTGCCAGCAGCCCCCAGCGGGGGGGTTTTTCCGGGGAGCTGTTTTTT. Translating it yields CASSPQRGGFSGELFF. The full variable domain, rest sourced from reference TRBV9 and TRBJ2-2, is DSGVTQTPKHLITATGQRVTLRCSPRSGDLSVYWYQQSLDQGLQFLIQYYNGEERAKGNILERFSAQQFPDLHSELNLSSLELGDSALYFCASSPQRGGFSGELFFGEGSRLTVL.

The chain joins TRBV19 to TRBJ1-2; D is undetermined. Trimming took off 3 bases at V and 8 bases at J, with 19 bases between the two ends. CDR3 length equals 15 residues. Germline V gene data show CDR1 as LNHDA and CDR2 as SQIVND (reference sequence). For the CDR3, the DNA is TGTGCCAGTAGTATCTTTGTCTGGGAGGGTCTGGGCTACACCTTC. Amino acids: CASSIFVWEGLGYTF. The full variable domain, completed using reference TRBV19 and TRBJ1-2, is DGGITQSPKYLFRKEGQNVTLSCEQNLNHDAMYWYRQDPGQGLRLIYYSQIVNDFQKGDIAEGYSVSREKKESFPLTVTSAQKNPTAFYLCASSIFVWEGLGYTFGSGTRLTVV.

This chain links TRBV10-3 with TRBJ1-5, with TRBD1 matching 7 bases. The CDR3 is made up of 13 amino acids. Per the germline V gene, CDR1 is ENHRY and CDR2 is SYGVKD. V shed 9 bases, J shed 7 bases, and the junction held 9 bases outside the gene matches. DNA of the CDR3: TGTGCCATTTCAGACAGGGTGGGACAGCCCCAGCATTTT. This codes for CAISDRVGQPQHF.

On this clone itself: One junction end does not reproduce the germline sequence, and a read error may be involved. The rearrangement links TRBV15 to TRBJ1-4; the match to TRBD1 covers 10 bases. Germline lookup yields CDR1 LNHNV and CDR2 YYDKDF (reference sequence). The CDR3 has 18 residues. The CDR3 loop is CAISRNPGQGRTNEKLFF. CDR3 DNA: TGTGCCATCAGCAGAAATCCGGGACAGGGGAGAACTAATGAAAAACTGTTTTTT. The complete variable domain, with remaining parts taken from reference TRBV15 and TRBJ1-4, reads DAMVIQNPRYQVTQFGKPVTLSCSQTLNHNVMYWYQQKSSQAPKLLFHYYDKDFNNEADTPDNFQSRRPNTSFCFLDIRSPGLGDTAMYLCAISRNPGQGRTNEKLFFGSGTQLSVL.

About this clone: The junction departs from germline at one end; a sequencing error may be responsible. The chain has TRBV2 and TRBJ1-1; D perhaps matches TRBD1 (5 bases). The CDR3 length is 14 residues. Germline values: CDR1 SNHLY, CDR2 FYNNEI. CDR3 amino acids: CASSLGPGNAEAFF. DNA for the CDR3: TGTGCCAGCAGTCTGGGGCCAGGGAACGCTGAAGCTTTCTTT. Looking up the rest from reference TRBV2 and TRBJ1-1 gives the full variable domain: EPEVTQTPSHQVTQMGQEVILRCVPISNHLYFYWYRQILGQKVEFLVSFYNNEISEKSEIFDDQFSVERPDGSNFTLKIRSTKLEDSAMYFCASSLGPGNAEAFFGQGTRLTVV.

The chain employs TRBV6-5 and TRBJ2-5, with 9 bases lining up with TRBD1. J gave up 2 bases and V 6 bases, and 7 bases lay outside the gene matches. This CDR3 comprises 15 residues. CDR1 and CDR2 (germline): MNHEY, SVGAGI. This chain's CDR3 is CASSKYDRGQETQYF. The CDR3 DNA is TGTGCCAGCAGCAAATACGACAGGGGGCAAGAGACCCAGTACTTC.

CDR3: CASSPWTGGNTEAFF. DNA for the CDR3: TGTGCCAGCAGCCCCTGGACAGGGGGGAACACTGAAGCTTTCTTT. The chain links TRBV7-8 to TRBJ1-1, with TRBD1 matching over 10 bases. Germline trimming cut 5 bases from V and 1 base from J; bases unmatched to any gene: 4. CDR1 SGHVS and CDR2 FQNEAQ come from the germline V gene. The CDR3 is 15 residues long.

The V and J genes are TRBV18 and TRBJ2-7, with a weak D call TRBD1 (6 bases). There are 14 residues in the CDR3. The germline V gene has CDR1 KGHSH and CDR2 LQKENI. Trimming left V 5 bases short and J 1 base short, with 12 bases between. CDR3 amino acids: CASSSEQGSYEQYF. CDR3 sequence (DNA): TGTGCCAGCTCATCAGAACAGGGATCCTACGAGCAGTACTTC.

V is TRBV5-4 and J is TRBJ2-7; possible D gene TRBD2, 5 bases. This CDR3 contains 14 residues. The germline gives CDR1 SGHNT, CDR2 YYREEE (reference sequence). V was pared by 1 base and J by 3 bases, with 11 bases between. CDR3 amino acids: CASSLTGNDYEQYF. CDR3 sequence (DNA): TGTGCCAGCAGCTTGACGGGGAATGACTACGAGCAGTACTTC.

The V call is TRBV15, the J call TRBJ1-5; unclear D gene. The CDR3 sequence is 14 residues long. The germline V gene has CDR1 LNHNV and CDR2 YYDKDF (reference sequence). V lost 0 bases and J 11 bases, leaving 14 bases between the germline ends. CDR3 in DNA: TGTGCCACCAGCAGAGATCGGGCCGGGAAGGCCCAGCATTTT. The encoded protein is CATSRDRAGKAQHF.

Only one count was recorded for this clone. This chain connects TRBV3-1 (or the pseudogene TRBV3-2) to TRBJ2-4; unclear D gene. The CDR3 sequence is 16 residues long. The V and J ends lost 4 bases and 0 bases respectively, with 13 bases between them. Germline V gene data show CDR1 as LGHDT and CDR2 as YNNKEL (reference sequence). The CDR3 DNA reads as TGTGCCAGCAGCCTCACTGTGGGCCGAGCCAAAAACATTCAGTACTTC. This translates into CASSLTVGRAKNIQYF.